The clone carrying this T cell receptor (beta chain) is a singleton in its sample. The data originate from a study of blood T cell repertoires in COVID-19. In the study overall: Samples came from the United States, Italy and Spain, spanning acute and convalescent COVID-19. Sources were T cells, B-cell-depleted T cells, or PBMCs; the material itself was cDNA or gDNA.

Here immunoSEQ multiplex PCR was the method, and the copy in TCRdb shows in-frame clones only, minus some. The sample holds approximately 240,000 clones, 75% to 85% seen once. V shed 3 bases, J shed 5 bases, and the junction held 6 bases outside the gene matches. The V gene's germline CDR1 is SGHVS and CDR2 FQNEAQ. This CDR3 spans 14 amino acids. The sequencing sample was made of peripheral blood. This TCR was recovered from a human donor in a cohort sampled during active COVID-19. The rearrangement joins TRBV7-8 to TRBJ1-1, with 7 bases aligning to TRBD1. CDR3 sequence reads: CASSLIGGRTEAFF. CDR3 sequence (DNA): TGTGCCAGCAGCTTGATAGGGGGCCGGACTGAAGCTTTCTTT.